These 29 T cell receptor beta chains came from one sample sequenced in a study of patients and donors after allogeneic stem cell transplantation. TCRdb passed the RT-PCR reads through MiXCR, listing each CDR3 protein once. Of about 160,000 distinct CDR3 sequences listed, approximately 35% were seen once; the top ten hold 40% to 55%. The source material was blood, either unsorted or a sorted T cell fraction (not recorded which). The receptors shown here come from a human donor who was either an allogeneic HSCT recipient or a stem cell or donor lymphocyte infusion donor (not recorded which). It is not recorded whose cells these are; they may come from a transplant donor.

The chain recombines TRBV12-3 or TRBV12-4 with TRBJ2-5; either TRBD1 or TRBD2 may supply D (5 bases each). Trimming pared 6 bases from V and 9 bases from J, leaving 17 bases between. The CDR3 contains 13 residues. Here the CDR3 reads CASRPGTPGSQYF. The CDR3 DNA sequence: TGTGCCAGCAGACCCGGGACCCCAGGGTCCCAGTACTTC.

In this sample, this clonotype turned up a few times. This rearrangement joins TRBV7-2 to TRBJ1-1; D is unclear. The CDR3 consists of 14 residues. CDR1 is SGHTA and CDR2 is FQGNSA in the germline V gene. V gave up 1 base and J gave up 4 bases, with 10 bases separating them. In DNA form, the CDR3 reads TGTGCCAGCAGCTTAGTAGCGGGTGCCACTGAAGCTTTCTTT. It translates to CASSLVAGATEAFF.

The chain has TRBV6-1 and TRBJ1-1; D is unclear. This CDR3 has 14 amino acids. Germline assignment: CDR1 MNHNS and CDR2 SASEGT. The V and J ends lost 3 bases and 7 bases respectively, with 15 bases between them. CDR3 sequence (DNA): TGTGCCAGCAGTGAGAGCGGCAGAACCCATGAAGCTTTCTTT. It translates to CASSESGRTHEAFF.

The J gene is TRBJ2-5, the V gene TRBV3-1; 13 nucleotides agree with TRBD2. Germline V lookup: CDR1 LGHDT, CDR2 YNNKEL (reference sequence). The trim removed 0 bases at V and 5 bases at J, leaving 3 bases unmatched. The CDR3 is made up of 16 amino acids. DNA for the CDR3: TGTGCCAGCAGCCAAGATAGGACTAGCGGGGGCGAGACCCAGTACTTC. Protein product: CASSQDRTSGGETQYF.

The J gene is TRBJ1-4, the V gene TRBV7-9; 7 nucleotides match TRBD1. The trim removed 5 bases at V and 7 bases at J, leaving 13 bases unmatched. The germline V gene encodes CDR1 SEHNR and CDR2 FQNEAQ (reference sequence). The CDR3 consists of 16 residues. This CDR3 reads CASSQDRHPRSEKLFF. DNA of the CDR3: TGTGCCAGCAGCCAGGACAGGCACCCGAGGAGTGAAAAACTGTTTTTT.

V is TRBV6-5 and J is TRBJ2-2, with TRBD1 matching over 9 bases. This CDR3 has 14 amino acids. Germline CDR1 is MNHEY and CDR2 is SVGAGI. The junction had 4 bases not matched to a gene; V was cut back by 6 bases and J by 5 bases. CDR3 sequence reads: CASSNDRGTGELFF. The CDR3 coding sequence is TGTGCCAGCAGCAACGACAGGGGGACCGGGGAGCTGTTTTTT.

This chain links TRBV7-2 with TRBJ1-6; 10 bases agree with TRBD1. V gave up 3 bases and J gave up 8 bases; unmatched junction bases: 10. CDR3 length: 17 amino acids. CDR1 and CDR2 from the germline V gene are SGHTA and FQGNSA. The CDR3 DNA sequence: TGTGCCAGCAGCTTTTCGACAGGGGGCGGGAAATATTCACCCCTCCACTTT. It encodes CASSFSTGGGKYSPLHF.

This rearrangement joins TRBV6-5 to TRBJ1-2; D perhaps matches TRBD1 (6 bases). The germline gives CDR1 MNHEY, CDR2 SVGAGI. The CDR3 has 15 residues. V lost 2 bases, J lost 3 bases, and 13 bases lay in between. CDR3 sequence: CASSYRPGAYYGYTF. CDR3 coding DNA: TGTGCCAGCAGTTACAGGCCAGGGGCCTACTATGGCTACACCTTC.

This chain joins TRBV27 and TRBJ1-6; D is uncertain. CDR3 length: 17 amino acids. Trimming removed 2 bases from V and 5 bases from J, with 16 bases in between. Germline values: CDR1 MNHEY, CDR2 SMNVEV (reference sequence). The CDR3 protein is CASSLPAPRRDNSPLHF. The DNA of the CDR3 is TGTGCCAGCAGTTTACCGGCCCCAAGGCGGGATAATTCACCCCTCCACTTT.

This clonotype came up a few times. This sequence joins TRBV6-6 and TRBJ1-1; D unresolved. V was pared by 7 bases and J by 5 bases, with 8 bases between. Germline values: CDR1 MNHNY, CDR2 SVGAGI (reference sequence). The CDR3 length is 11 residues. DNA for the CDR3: TGTGCCAGCAAGTATGGGACTGAAGCTTTCTTT. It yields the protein CASKYGTEAFF.

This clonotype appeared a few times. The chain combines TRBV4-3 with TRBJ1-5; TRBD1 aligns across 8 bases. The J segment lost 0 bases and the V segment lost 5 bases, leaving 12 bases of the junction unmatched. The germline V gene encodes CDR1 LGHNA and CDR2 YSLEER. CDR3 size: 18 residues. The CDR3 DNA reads TGCGCCAGCAGCGTCCAGGGGGCAAGGGAGCGTAGCAATCAGCCCCAGCATTTT. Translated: CASSVQGARERSNQPQHF.

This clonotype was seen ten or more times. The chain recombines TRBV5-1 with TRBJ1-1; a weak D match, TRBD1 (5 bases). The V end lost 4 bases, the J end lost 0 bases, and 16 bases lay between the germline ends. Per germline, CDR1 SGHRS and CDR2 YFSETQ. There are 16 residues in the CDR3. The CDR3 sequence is CASSRGNGAMNTEAFF. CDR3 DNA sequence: TGCGCCAGCAGCCGGGGAAATGGGGCCATGAACACTGAAGCTTTCTTT.

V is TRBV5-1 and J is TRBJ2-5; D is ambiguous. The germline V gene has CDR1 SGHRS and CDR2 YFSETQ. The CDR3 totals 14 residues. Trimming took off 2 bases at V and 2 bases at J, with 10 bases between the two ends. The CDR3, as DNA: TGCGCCAGCAGCTTCAGGCCTACACAAGAGACCCAGTACTTC. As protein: CASSFRPTQETQYF.

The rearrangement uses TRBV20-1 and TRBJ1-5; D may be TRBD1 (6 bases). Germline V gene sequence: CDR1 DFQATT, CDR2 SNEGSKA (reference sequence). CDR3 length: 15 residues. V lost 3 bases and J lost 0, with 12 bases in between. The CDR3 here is CSASTTGYSNQPQHF. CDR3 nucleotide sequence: TGCAGTGCTAGTACGACAGGCTATAGCAATCAGCCCCAGCATTTT.

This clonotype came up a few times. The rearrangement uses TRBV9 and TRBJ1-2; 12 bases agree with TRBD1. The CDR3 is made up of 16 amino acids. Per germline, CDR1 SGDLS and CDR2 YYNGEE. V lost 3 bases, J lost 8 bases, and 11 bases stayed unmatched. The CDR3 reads CASSEYLGQGARGYTF. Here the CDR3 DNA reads TGTGCCAGCAGCGAGTACCTGGGACAGGGGGCGCGAGGCTACACCTTC. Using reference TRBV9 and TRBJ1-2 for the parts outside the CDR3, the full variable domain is DSGVTQTPKHLITATGQRVTLRCSPRSGDLSVYWYQQSLDQGLQFLIQYYNGEERAKGNILERFSAQQFPDLHSELNLSSLELGDSALYFCASSEYLGQGARGYTFGSGTRLTVV.

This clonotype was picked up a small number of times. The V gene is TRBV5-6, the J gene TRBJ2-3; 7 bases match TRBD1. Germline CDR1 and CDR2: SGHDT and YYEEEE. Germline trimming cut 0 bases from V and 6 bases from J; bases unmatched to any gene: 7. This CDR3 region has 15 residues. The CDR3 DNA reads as TGTGCCAGCAGCTTGGCTACAGGGGTCGAGGATACGCAGTATTTT. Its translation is CASSLATGVEDTQYF.

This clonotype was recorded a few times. The CDR3 DNA is TGTGCCATCAGTGCAGTGCGGACTGGGCCATTGAGGGACACCGGGGAGCTGTTTTTT. Its protein product is CAISAVRTGPLRDTGELFF. The rearrangement links TRBV10-3 to TRBJ2-2; D is possibly TRBD2 (5 bases). The CDR3 contains 19 residues. Germline CDR1 reads ENHRY; CDR2 reads SYGVKD. V lost 4 bases and J lost 3, with 24 bases in between.

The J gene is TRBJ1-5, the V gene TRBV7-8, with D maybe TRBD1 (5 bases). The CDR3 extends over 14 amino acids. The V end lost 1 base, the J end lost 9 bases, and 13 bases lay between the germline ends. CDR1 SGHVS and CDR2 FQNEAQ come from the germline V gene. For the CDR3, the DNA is TGTGCCAGCAGCTTAGGCAGGGCGCGGGGGCCCCAGCATTTT. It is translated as CASSLGRARGPQHF.

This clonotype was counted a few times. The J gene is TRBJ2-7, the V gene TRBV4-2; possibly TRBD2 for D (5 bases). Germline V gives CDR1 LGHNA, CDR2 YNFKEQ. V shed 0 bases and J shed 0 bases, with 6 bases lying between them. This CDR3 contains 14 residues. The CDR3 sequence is CASSQEAGSYEQYV. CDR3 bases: TGTGCCAGCAGCCAAGAGGCGGGCTCCTACGAGCAGTACGTC.

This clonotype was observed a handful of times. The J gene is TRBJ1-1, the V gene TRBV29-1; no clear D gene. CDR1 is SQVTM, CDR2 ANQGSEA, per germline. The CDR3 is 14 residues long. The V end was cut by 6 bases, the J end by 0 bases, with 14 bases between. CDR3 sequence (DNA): TGCAGCGTGGGCCGGCTTCATCTGAACACTGAAGCTTTCTTT. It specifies CSVGRLHLNTEAFF.

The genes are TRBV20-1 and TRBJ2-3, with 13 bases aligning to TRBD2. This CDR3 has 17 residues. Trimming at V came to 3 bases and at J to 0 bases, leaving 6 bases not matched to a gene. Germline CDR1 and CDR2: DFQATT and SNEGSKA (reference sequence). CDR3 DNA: TGCAGTGCTAGCGGACTAGCGGGGGCGGATAGCACAGATACGCAGTATTTT. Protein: CSASGLAGADSTDTQYF.

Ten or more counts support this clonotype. The CDR3 sequence is CAISESVGDTEAFF. The DNA of the CDR3 is TGTGCCATCAGTGAGTCTGTGGGGGACACTGAAGCTTTCTTT. The J gene is TRBJ1-1, the V gene TRBV10-3; D is perhaps TRBD1 (5 bases). With 0 bases removed from V and 3 bases from J, the gap between germline ends came to 8 bases. This CDR3 is built from 14 residues. Germline CDR1 reads ENHRY; CDR2 reads SYGVKD.

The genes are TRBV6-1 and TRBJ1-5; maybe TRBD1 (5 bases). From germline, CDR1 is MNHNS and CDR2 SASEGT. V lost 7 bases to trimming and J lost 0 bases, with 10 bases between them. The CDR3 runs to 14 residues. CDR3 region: CASTAGLSNQPQHF. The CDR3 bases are TGTGCCAGCACTGCAGGGCTTAGCAATCAGCCCCAGCATTTT.

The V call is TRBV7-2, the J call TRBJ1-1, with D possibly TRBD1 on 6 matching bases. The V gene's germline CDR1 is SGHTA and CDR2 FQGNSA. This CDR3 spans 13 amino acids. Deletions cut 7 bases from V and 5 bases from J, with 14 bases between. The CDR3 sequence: CASKVGGDTEAFF. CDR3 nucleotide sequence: TGTGCCAGCAAGGTGGGGGGCGATACTGAAGCTTTCTTT.

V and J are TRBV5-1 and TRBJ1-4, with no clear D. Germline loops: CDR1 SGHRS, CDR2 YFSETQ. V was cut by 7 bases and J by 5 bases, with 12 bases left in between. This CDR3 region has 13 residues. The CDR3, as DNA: TGCGCCAGCCAACGGGCGGGGAATGAAAAACTGTTTTTT. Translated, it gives CASQRAGNEKLFF.

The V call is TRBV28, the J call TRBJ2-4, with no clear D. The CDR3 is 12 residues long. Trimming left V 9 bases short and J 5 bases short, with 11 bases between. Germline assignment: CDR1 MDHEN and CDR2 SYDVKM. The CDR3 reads CASSGLQNIQYF. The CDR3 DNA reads TGTGCCAGTTCCGGGCTCCAAAACATTCAGTACTTC.

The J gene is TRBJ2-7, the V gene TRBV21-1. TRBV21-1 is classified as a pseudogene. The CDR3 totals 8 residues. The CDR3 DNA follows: TGTGCCAGCCCTGCTCTACTCGTC. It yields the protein CASPALLV.

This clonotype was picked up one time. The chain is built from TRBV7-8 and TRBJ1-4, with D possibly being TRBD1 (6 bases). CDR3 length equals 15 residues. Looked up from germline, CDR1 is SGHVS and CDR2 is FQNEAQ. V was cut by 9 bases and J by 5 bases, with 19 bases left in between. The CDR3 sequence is CASLPRGGRNEKLFF. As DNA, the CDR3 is TGTGCCAGTCTACCCAGGGGCGGGAGAAATGAAAAACTGTTTTTT. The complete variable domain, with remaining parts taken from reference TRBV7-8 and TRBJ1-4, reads GAGVSQSPRYKVAKRGQDVALRCDPISGHVSLFWYQQALGQGPEFLTYFQNEAQLDKSGLPSDRFFAERPEGSVSTLKIQRTQQEDSAVYLCASLPRGGRNEKLFFGSGTQLSVL.

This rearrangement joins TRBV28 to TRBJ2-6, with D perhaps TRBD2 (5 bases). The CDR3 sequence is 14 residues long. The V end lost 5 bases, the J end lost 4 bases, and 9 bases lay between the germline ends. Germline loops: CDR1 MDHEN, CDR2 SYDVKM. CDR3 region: CASSEGMGANVLTF. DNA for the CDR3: TGTGCCAGCAGTGAGGGAATGGGGGCCAACGTCCTGACTTTC.